This TCR beta chain was sequenced for a study of identical twins. Each CDR3 protein is one row after TCRdb ran MiXCR on the 5' RACE reads. Seen here are roughly 720,000 distinct CDR3 sequences, about 20% observed once, and the top ten hold around 14%. This clonotype has just a few counts. The sample was also linked to a second study, of T cells expressing NK-cell markers. That study reports: It was from sorted CD3+CD56+NKG2C+, CD3+CD56+NKG2C- and CD3+CD56-NKG2C+ T cells that TCR beta repertoires came. Of the CD8+ T cell pool in 5 to 7 donors, roughly 1.0-7.5% was accounted for by dominant NKG2C+ clonotypes. Expanded NKG2C+ T cell clones were not confirmed as HCMV-specific.

This clonotype originated in a woman aged 18-35 years in good health. Sequenced sample: PBMCs.

The CDR3 spells CASSQEGTGYTF. The CDR3 region has the DNA TGTGCCAGCAGCCAGGAGGGGACGGGCTACACCTTC. This chain links TRBV3-1 with TRBJ1-2, with D possibly TRBD1 on 5 matching bases. The germline V gene encodes CDR1 LGHDT and CDR2 YNNKEL (reference sequence). CDR3 length equals 12 residues. Trimming took off 3 bases at V and 8 bases at J, with 10 bases between the two ends.